This T cell receptor (beta chain) was captured in a study of CD8 T cells in ankylosing spondylitis. This clonotype was observed a handful of times. TCRdb processed the 5' RACE reads anew with MiXCR; each CDR3 protein has one entry. The sample shows 250,000 to 300,000 distinct CDR3 sequences, about a sixth of them seen only once. V dropped 6 bases and J dropped 8; count of bases not matched to a gene: 10. Germline CDR1 and CDR2: LGHNT and FRNRAP. This CDR3 is 14 amino acids long. The specimen was blood, either unsorted or a sorted T cell fraction (not recorded which). This clonotype was sampled from a male donor with ankylosing spondylitis or in good health (not recorded which). V gene TRBV12-5 combines with J gene TRBJ2-1; TRBD2 matches 7 bases. In nucleotides, the CDR3 is TGTGCTAGTGGCCTCTGGACTAGTTTTCATGAGCAGTTCTTC. It is translated as CASGLWTSFHEQFF.